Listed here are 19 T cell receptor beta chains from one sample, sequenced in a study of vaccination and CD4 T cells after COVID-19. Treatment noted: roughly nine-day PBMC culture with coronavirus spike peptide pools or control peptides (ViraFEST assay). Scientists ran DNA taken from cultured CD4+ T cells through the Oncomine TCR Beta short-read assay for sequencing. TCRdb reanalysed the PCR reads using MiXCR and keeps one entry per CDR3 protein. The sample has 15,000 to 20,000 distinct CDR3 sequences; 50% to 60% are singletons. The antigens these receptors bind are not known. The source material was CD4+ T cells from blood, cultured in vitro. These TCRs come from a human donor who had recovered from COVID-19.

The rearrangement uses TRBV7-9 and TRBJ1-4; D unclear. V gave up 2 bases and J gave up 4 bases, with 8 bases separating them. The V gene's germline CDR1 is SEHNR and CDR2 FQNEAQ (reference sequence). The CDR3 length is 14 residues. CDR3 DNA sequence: TGTGCCAGCAGCTTATCCCAGCTTAATGAAAAACTGTTTTTT. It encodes CASSLSQLNEKLFF. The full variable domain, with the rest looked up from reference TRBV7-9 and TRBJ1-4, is DTGVSQNPRHKITKRGQNVTFRCDPISEHNRLYWYRQTLGQGPEFLTYFQNEAQLEKSRLLSDRFSAERPKGSFSTLEIQRTEQGDSAMYLCASSLSQLNEKLFFGSGTQLSVL.

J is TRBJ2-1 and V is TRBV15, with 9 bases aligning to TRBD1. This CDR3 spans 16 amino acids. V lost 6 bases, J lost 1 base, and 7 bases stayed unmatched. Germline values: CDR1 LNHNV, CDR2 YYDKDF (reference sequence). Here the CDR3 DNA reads TGTGCCACCAGGCCTGGGGACAGGGAATCCTACAATGAGCAGTTCTTC. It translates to CATRPGDRESYNEQFF.

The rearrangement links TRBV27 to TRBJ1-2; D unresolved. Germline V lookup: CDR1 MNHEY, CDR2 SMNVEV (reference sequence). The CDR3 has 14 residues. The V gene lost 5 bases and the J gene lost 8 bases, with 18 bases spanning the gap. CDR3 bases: TGTGCCAGCAGTCCCCTCTTACCTTCGGGGGGCTACACCTTC. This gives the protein CASSPLLPSGGYTF.

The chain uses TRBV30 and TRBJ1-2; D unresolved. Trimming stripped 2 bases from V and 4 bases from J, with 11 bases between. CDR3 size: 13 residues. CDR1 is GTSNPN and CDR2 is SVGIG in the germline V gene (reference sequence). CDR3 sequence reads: CAWSTVGGYGYTF. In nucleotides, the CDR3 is TGTGCCTGGAGTACGGTGGGAGGCTATGGCTACACCTTC. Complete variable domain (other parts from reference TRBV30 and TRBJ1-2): SQTIHQWPATLVQPVGSPLSLECTVEGTSNPNLYWYRQAAGRGLQLLFYSVGIGQISSEVPQNLSASRPQDRQFILSSKKLLLSDSGFYLCAWSTVGGYGYTFGSGTRLTVV.

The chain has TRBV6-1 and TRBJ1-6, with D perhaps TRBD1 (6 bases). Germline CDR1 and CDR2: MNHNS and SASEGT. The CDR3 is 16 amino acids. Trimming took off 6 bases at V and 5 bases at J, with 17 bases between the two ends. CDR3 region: CASRLGRAGDNSPLHF. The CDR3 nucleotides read TGTGCCAGCAGGCTCGGGAGGGCAGGGGATAATTCACCCCTCCACTTT.

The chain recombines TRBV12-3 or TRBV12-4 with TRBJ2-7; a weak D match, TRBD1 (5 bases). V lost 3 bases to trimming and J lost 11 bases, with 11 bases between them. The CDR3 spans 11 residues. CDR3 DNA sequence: TGTGCCAGCAGTTTTACAGGCCCGAAGTACTTC. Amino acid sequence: CASSFTGPKYF.

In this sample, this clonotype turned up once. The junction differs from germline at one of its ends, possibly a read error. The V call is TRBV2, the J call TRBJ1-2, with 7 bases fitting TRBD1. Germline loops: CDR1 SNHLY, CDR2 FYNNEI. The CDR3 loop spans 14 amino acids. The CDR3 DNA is TGTGGCAGCAGTGTGCCGGGACAGCCCTATGGCTACACCTTC. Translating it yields CGSSVPGQPYGYTF.

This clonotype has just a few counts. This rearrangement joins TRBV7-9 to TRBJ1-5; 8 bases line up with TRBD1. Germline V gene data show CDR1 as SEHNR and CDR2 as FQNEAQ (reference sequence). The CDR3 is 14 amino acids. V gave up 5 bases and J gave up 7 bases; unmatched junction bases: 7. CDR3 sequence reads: CASSPDRVRQPQHF. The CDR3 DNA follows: TGTGCCAGCAGCCCGGACAGGGTAAGACAGCCCCAGCATTTT.

CDR3 nucleotides: TGCGCCAGCAGCTTGACAGCCTCCTGGGGAGCTTTCTTT. This translates into CASSLTASWGAFF. The chain employs TRBV5-1 and TRBJ1-1; D unclear. Germline V CDR1 and CDR2: SGHRS, YFSETQ. Trimming stripped 1 base from V and 10 bases from J, with 14 bases between. CDR3 size: 13 residues.

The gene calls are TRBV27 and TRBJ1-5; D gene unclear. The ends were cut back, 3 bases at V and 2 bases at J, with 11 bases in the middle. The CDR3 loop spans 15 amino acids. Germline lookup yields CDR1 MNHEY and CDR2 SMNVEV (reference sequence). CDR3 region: CASSLIGLGNQPQHF. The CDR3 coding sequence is TGTGCCAGCAGTTTGATCGGTTTAGGCAATCAGCCCCAGCATTTT.

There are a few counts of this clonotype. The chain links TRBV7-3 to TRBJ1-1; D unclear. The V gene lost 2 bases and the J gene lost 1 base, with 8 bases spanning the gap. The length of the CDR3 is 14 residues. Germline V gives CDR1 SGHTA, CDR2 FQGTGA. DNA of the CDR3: TGTGCCAGCAGCTTATTAGCGTCGAACACTGAAGCTTTCTTT. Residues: CASSLLASNTEAFF.

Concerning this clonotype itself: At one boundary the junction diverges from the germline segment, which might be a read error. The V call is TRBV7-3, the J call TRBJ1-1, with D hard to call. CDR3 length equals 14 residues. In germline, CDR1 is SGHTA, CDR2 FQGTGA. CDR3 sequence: CTSSLEAGNTEAFF. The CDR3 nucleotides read TGTACCAGCAGCTTAGAAGCAGGGAACACTGAAGCTTTCTTT.

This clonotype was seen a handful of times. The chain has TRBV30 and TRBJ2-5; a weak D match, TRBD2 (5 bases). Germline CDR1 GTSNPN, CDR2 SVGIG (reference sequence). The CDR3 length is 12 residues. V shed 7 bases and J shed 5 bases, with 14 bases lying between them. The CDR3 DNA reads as TGTGCCTCGAGCGGTATAGGGGAGACCCAGTACTTC. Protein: CASSGIGETQYF.

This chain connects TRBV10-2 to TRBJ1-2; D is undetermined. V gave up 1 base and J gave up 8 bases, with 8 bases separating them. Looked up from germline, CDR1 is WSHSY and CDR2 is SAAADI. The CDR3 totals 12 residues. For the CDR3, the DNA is TGCGCCAGCAGTGAGTGGGATCAGGGCTACACCTTC. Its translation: CASSEWDQGYTF.

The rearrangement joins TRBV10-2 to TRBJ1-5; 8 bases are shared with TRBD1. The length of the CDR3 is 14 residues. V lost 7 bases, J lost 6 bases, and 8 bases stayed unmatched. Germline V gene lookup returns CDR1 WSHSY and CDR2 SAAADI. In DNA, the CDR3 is TGCGCCAGCACCGGCCAGGGGGCTAGTCAGCCCCAGCATTTT. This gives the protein CASTGQGASQPQHF.

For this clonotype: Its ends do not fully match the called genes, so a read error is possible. The CDR3 is CSARLEKNAGELFF. The CDR3 region has the DNA TGCAGTGCTAGACTTGAGAAGAACGCCGGGGAGCTGTTTTTT. The chain is built from TRBV20-1 and TRBJ2-2, with no clear D. Germline V gives CDR1 DFQATT, CDR2 SNEGSKA (reference sequence). CDR3 length equals 14 residues.

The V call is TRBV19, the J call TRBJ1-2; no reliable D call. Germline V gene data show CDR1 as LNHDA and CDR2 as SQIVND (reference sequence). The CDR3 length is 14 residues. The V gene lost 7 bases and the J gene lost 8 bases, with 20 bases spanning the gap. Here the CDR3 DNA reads TGTGCCAGTAAAACAGCCCAGGCGGGCTTCGGCTACACCTTC. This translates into CASKTAQAGFGYTF.

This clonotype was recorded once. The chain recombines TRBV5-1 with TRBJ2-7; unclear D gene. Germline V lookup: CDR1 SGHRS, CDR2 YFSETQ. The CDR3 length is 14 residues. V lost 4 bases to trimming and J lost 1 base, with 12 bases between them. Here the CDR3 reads CASSTLPDSYEQYF. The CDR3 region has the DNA TGCGCCAGCAGCACTCTCCCAGATTCCTACGAGCAGTACTTC.

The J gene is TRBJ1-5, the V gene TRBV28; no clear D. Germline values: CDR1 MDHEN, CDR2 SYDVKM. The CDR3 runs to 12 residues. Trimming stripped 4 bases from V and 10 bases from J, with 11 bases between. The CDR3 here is CASSSGARPQHF. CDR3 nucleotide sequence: TGTGCCAGCAGTTCCGGAGCCAGACCCCAGCATTTT.